The source of this TCR beta chain is a study of cytomegalovirus exposure and HLA in healthy donors. Findings and limits, study-wide: The records held CMV serostatus as the only immune exposure information. As a later analysis revealed, the rate of TCR association differed by HLA locus, with DRB1 most and HLA-C fewest.

The PCR employed 60 Vbeta primers together with 13 Jbeta primers. The repertoire was sequenced with immunoSEQ multiplex PCR; TCRdb's copy has only in-frame clones and lacks some. The sample has around 210,000 clones, 82% seen once. For this clone: Its cognate antigen is unknown.

This receptor was obtained from a woman aged 40 to 49 in good health and CMV-seronegative. What was sequenced was PBMCs.

CDR3 sequence: CASSQISVGTKLFF. DNA for the CDR3: TGTGCCAGCAGCCAGATCTCAGTGGGGACAAAGCTGTTTTTT. The V call is TRBV4-2, the J call TRBJ1-4; tentatively, D is TRBD1 (6 bases). Between the trimmed V and J ends, which lost 3 bases and 14 bases, there was a span of 19 bases. From germline, CDR1 is LGHNA and CDR2 YNFKEQ. The CDR3 loop spans 14 amino acids.